The clone carrying this T cell receptor (beta chain) was recorded once. Its antigen is not known. The data stem from a study of cytomegalovirus exposure and HLA in healthy donors. Study at large: Among the 300 to 450 genotyped donors, 81% were placed in the Caucasian-associated ancestry cluster. Regarding the study as a whole: About 87% or about 30% of the time was how often most TCR beta V segments were productive, according to an earlier analysis. Despite most TCR sequences being rare, some public TCRs occurred in many donors. In a later analysis, HLA-associated TCR beta chains were more clonally expanded than equally common others.

Per germline, CDR1 SGHNT and CDR2 YYREEE (reference sequence). The CDR3 has 16 amino acids. J gave up 6 bases and V 4 bases, and 10 bases lay outside the gene matches. The study ran its PCR with 60 Vbeta and 13 Jbeta primers. The protocol was immunoSEQ multiplex PCR, while the TCRdb copy is restricted to in-frame clones and leaves out a portion. The sample records about 130,000 clones, 70% to 80% being singletons. This clonotype was obtained from a female donor in good health and CMV-seropositive. This rearrangement joins TRBV5-4 to TRBJ1-6; 7 bases line up with TRBD1. Sequencing input: PBMCs. For the CDR3, the DNA is TGTGCCAGCAGCCCTGAAGTCGGGACAGCTAATTCACCCCTCCACTTT. As protein: CASSPEVGTANSPLHF.